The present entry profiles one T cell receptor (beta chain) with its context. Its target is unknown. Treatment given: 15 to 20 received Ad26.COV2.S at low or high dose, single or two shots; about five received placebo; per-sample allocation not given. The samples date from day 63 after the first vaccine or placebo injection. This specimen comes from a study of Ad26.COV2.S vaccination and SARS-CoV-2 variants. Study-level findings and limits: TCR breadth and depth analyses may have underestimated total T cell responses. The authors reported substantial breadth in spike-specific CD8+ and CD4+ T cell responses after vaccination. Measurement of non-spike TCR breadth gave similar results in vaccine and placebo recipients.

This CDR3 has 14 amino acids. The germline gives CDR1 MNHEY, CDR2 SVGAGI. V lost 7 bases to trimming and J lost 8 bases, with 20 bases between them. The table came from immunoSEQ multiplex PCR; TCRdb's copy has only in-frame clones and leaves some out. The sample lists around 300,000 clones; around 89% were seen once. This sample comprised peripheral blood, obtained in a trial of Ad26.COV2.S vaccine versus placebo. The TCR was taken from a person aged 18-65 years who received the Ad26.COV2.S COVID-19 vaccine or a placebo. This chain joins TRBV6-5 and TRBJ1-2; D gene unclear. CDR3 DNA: TGTGCCAGCAATCATCTGGCGGAGCGGGAAGGCTACACCTTC. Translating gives CASNHLAEREGYTF.